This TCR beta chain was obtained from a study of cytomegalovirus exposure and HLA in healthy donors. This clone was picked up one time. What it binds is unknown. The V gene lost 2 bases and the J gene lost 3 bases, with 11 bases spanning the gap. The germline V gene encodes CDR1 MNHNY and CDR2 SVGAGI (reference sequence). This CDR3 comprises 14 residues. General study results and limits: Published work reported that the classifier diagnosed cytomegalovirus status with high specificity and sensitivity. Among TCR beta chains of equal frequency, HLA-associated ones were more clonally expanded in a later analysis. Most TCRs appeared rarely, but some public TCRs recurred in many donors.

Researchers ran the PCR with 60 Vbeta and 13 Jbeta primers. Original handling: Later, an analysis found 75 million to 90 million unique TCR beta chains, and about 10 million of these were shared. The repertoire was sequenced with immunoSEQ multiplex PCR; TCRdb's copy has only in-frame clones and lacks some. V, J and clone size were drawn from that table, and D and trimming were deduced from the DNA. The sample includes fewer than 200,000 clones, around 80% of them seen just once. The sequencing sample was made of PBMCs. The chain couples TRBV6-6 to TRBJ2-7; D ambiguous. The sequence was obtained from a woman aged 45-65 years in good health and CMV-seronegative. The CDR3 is CASSYPGRSYEQYF. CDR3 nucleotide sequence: TGTGCCAGCAGTTACCCAGGTAGAAGCTACGAGCAGTACTTC.